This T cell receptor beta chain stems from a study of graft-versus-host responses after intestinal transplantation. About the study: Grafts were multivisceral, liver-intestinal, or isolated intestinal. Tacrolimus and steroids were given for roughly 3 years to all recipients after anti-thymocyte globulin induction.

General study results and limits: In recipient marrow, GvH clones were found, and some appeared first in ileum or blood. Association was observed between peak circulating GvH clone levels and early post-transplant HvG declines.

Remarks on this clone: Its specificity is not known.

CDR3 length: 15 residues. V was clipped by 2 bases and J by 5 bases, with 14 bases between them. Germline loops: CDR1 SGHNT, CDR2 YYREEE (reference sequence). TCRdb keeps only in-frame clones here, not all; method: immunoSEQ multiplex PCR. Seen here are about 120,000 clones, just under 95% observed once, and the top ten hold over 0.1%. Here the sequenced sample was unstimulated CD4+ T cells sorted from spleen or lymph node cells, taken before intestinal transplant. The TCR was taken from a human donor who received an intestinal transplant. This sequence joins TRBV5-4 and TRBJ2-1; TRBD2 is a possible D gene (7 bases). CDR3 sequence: CASSLGGAADNEQFF. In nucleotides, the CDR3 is TGTGCCAGCAGCTTAGGGGGGGCAGCCGACAATGAGCAGTTCTTC.